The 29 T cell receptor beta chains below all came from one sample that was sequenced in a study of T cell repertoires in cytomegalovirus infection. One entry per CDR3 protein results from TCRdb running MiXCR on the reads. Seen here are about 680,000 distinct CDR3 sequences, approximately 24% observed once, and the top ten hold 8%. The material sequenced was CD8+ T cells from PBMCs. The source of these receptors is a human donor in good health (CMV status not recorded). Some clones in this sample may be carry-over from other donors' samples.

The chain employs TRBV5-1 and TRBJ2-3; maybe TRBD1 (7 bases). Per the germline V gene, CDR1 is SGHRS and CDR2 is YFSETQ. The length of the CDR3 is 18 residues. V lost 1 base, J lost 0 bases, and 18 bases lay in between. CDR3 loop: CASSLTRGAKTSTDTQYF. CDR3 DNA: TGCGCCAGCAGCTTGACCAGGGGGGCGAAGACTAGCACAGATACGCAGTATTTT.

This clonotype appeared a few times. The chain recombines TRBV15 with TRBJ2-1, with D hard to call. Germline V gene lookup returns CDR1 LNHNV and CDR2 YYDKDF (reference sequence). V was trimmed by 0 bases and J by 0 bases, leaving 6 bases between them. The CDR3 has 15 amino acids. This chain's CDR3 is CATSRERSSYNEQFF. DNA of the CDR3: TGTGCCACCAGCAGAGAACGGAGCTCCTACAATGAGCAGTTCTTC.

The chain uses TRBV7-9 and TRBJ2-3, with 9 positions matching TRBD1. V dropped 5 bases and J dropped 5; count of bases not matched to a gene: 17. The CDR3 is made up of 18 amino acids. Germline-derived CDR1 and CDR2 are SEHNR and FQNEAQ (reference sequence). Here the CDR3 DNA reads TGTGCCAGCAGCCCCCCCTTTGGGGACAGGGAGTCGGAAGATACGCAGTATTTT. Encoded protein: CASSPPFGDRESEDTQYF.

Written as DNA, the CDR3 is TGCAGTTTAGCGCCCCAGGGAATTGAGCAGTTCTTC. Protein: CSLAPQGIEQFF. The J gene is TRBJ2-1, the V gene TRBV20-1; D is possibly TRBD1 or TRBD2 (5 bases each). The CDR3 sequence is 12 residues long. The germline V and J ends were trimmed by 8 bases and 9 bases, with 17 bases remaining between them. Germline V gives CDR1 DFQATT, CDR2 SNEGSKA (reference sequence).

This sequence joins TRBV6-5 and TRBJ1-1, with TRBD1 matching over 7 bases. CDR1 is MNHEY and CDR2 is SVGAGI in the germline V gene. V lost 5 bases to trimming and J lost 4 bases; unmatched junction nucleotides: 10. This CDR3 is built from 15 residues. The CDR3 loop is CASSGRQGGVTEAFF. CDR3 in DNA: TGTGCCAGCAGTGGTCGACAGGGAGGGGTCACTGAAGCTTTCTTT.

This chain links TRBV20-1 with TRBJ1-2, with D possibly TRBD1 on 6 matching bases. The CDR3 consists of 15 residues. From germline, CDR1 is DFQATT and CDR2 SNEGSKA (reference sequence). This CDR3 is CSAPGDINRHYGYTF. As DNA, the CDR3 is TGCAGCGCTCCCGGGGACATTAATCGCCACTATGGCTACACCTTC.

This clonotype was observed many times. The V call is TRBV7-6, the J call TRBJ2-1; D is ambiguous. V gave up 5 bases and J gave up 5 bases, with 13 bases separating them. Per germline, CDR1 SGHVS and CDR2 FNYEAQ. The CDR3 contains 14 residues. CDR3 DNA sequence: TGTGCCAGCAGCCCTTCTCGGACCAACAATGAGCAGTTCTTC. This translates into CASSPSRTNNEQFF.

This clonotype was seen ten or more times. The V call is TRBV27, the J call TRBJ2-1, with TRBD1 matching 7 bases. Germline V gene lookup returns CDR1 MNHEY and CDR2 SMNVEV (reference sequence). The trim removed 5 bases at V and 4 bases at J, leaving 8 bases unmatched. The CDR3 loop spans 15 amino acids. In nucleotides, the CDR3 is TGTGCCAGCAGTCCAGGGACAGCGACTTACAATGAGCAGTTCTTC. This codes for CASSPGTATYNEQFF.

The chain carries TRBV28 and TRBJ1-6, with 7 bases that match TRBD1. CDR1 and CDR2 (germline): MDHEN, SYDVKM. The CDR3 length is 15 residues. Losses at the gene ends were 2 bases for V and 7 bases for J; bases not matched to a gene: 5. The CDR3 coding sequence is TGTGCCAGCAGTTTAGTGGCAGGGGGGAATTCACCCCTCCACTTT. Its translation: CASSLVAGGNSPLHF.

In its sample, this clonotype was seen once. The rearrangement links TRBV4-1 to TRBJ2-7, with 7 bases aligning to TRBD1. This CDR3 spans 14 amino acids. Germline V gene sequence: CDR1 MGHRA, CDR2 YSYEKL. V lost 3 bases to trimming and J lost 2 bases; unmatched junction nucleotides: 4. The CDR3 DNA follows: TGCGCCAGCAGCCAGAGGACAGGCCCCTACGAGCAGTACGTC. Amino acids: CASSQRTGPYEQYV.

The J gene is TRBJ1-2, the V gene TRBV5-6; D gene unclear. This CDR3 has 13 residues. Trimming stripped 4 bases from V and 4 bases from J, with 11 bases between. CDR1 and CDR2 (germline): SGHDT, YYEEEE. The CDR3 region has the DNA TGTGCCAGCAGCCCGGACCGGTTCTATGGCTACACCTTC. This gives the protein CASSPDRFYGYTF.

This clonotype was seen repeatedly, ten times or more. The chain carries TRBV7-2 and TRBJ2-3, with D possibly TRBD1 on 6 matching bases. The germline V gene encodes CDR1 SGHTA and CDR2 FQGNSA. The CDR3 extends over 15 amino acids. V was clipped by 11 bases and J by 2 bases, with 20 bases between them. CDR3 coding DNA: TGTGCCTCCCAGGAGTGGGGGCCAAACACAGATACGCAGTATTTT. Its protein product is CASQEWGPNTDTQYF.

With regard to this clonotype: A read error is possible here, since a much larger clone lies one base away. The DNA for the CDR3 is TGTGCCAGCAACTTAGAGGGCCAGACCCTTGAGTTGTATGGCTACACCTTC. This encodes CASNLEGQTLELYGYTF. J is TRBJ1-2 and V is TRBV7-2; no reliable D call. CDR1 is SGHTA and CDR2 is FQGNSA in the germline V gene. The CDR3 length is 17 residues.

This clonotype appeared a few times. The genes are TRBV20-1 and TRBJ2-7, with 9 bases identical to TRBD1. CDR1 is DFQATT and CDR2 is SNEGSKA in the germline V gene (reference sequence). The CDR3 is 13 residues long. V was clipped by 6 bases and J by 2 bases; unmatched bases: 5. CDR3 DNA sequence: TGCAGTGCCGGACAGGGGCGGACCTACGAGCAGTACGTC. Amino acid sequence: CSAGQGRTYEQYV.

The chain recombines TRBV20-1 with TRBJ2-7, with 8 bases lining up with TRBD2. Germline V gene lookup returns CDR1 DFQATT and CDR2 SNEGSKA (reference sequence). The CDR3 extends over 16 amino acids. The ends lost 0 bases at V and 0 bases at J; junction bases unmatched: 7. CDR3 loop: CSARDRAGGPSYEQYF. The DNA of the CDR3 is TGCAGTGCTAGAGATAGGGCGGGGGGCCCCTCCTACGAGCAGTACTTC.

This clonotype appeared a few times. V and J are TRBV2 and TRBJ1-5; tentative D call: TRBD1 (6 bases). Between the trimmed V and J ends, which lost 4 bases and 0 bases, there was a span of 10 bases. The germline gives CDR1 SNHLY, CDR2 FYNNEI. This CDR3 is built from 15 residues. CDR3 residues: CASSGTDNSNQPQHF. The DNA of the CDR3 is TGTGCCAGCAGTGGGACAGATAATAGCAATCAGCCCCAGCATTTT.

As DNA, the CDR3 is TGTGCCAGCAGTTACTCGTTCGAGGGGCGACAGCCCCAGCATTTT. It encodes CASSYSFEGRQPQHF. This sequence joins TRBV6-2 or TRBV6-3 and TRBJ1-5, with a weak D call TRBD1 (5 bases). Germline V gives CDR1 MNHEY, CDR2 SVGEGT. The CDR3 has 15 residues. V was trimmed by 0 bases and J by 7 bases, leaving 13 bases between them.

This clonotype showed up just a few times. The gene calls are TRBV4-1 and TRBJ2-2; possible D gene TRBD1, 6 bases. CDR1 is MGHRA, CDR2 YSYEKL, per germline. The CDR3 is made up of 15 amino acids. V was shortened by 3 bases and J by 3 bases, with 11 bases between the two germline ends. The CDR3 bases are TGCGCCAGCAGCCACCGGGACACAGACACCGGGGAGCTGTTTTTT. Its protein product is CASSHRDTDTGELFF.

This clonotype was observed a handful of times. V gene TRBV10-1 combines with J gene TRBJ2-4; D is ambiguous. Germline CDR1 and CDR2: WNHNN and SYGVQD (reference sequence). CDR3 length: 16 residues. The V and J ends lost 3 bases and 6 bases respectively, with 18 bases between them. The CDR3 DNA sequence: TGCGCCAGCAGTGATGATTTTAGGGATGTTGGAAACATTCAGTACTTC. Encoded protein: CASSDDFRDVGNIQYF.

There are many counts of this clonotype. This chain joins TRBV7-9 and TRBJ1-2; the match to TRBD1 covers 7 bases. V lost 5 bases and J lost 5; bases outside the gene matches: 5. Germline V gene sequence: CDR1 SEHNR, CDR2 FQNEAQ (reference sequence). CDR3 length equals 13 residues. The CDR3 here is CASSRPTGYGYTF. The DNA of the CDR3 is TGTGCCAGCAGCCGCCCGACAGGGTATGGCTACACCTTC.

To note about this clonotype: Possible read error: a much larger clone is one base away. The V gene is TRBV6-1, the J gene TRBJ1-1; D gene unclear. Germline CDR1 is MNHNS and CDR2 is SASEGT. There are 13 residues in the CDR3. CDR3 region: CVSSELPNTEAFF. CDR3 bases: TGTGTCAGCAGTGAATTACCTAACACTGAAGCTTTCTTT.

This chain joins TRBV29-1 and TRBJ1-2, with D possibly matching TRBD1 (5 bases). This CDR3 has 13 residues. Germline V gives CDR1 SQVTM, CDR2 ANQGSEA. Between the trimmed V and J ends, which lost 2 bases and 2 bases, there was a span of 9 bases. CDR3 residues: CSVERGKNYGYTF. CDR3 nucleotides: TGCAGCGTTGAAAGGGGAAAGAACTATGGCTACACCTTC.

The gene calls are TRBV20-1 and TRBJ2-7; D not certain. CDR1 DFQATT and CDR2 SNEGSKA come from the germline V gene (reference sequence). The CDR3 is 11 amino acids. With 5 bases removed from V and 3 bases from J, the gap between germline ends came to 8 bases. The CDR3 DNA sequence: TGCAGTGCTCTCCGACACTACGAGCAGTACGTC. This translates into CSALRHYEQYV.

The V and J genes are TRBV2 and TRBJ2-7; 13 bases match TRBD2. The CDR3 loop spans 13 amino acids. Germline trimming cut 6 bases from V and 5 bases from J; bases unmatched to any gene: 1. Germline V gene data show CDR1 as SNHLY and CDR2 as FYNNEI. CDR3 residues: CASRGLAGDEQYF. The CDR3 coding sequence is TGTGCCAGCAGAGGACTAGCGGGGGACGAGCAGTACTTC.

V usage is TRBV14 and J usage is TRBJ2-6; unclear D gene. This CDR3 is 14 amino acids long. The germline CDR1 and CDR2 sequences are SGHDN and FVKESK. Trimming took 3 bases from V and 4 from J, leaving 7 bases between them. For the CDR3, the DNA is TGTGCCAGCAGCCAGGGATTGGGGGCCAACGTCCTGACTTTC. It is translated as CASSQGLGANVLTF.

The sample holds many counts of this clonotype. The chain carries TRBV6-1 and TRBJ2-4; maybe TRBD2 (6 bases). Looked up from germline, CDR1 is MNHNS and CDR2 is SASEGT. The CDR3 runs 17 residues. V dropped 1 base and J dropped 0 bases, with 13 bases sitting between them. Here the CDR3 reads CASSEGDWTLAKNIQYF. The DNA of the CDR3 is TGTGCCAGCAGTGAAGGGGACTGGACTCTAGCCAAAAACATTCAGTACTTC.

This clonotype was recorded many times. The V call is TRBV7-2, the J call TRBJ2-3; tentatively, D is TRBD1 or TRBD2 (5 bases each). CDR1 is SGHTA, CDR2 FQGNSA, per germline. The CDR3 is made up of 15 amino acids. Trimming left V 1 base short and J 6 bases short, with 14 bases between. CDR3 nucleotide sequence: TGTGCCAGCAGCTTAGATGGGGACCCAGGCGATACGCAGTATTTT. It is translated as CASSLDGDPGDTQYF.

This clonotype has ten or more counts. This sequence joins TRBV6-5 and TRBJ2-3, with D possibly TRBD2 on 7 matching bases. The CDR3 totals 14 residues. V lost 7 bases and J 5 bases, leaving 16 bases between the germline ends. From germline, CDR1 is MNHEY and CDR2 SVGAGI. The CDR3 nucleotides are TGTGCCAGCAACCCCGGGGGGCCTCAAGATACGCAGTATTTT. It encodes CASNPGGPQDTQYF.

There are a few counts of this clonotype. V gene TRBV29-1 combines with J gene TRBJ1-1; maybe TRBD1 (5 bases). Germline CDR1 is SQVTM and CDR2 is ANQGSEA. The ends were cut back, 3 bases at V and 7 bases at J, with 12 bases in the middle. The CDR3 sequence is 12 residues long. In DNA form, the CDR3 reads TGCAGCGTTGAGGGGGGGGGTAATGAAGCTTTCTTT. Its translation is CSVEGGGNEAFF.